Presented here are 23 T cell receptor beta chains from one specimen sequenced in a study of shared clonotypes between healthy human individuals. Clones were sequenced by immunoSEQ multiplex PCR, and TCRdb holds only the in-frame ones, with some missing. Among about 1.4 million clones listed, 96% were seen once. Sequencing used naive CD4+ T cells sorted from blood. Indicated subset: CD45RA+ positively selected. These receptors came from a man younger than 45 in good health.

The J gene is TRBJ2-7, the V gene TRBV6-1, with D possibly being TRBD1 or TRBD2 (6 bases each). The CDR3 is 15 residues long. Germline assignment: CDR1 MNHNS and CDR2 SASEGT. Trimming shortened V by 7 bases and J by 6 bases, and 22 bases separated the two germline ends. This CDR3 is CASIGLWGLGGEQYF. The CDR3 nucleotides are TGTGCCAGCATTGGTCTGTGGGGGCTCGGGGGCGAGCAGTACTTC.

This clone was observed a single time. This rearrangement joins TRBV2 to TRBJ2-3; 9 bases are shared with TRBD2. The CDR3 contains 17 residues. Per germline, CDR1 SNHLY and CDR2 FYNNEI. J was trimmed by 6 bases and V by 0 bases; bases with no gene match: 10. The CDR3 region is CASSEAALAGGGDTQYF. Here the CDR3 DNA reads TGTGCCAGCAGTGAAGCGGCACTAGCGGGCGGAGGGGATACGCAGTATTTT.

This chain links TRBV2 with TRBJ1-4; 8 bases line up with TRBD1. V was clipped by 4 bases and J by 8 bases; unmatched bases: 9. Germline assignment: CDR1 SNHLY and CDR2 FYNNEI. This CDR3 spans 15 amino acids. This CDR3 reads CASSGRTGLREKLFF. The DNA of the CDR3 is TGTGCCAGCAGTGGAAGGACAGGGCTTAGGGAAAAACTGTTTTTT.

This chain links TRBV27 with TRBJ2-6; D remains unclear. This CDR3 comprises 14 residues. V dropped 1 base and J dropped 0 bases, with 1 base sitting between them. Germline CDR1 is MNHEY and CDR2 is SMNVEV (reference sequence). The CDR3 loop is CASSLYSGANVLTF. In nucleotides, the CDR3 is TGTGCCAGCAGTTTATACTCTGGGGCCAACGTCCTGACTTTC.

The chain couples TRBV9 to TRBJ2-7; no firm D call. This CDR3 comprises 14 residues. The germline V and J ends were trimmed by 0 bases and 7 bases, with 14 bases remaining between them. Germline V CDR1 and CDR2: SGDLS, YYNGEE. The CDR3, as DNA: TGTGCCAGCAGCGTAGAGGGTACTATAGAAGAGCAGTACTTC. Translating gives CASSVEGTIEEQYF.

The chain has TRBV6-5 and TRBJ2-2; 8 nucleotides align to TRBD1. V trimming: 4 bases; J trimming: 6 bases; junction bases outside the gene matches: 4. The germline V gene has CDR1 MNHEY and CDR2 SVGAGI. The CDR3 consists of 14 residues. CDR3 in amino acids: CASSSSRGPGELFF. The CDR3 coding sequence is TGTGCCAGCAGTTCATCCAGGGGGCCCGGGGAGCTGTTTTTT.

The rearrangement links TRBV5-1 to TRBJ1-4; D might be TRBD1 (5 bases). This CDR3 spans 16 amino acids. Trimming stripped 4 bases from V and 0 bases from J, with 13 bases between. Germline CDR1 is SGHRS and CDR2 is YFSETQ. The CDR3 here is CASSPGGLATNEKLFF. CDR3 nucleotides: TGCGCCAGCAGCCCGGGGGGACTAGCAACTAATGAAAAACTGTTTTTT.

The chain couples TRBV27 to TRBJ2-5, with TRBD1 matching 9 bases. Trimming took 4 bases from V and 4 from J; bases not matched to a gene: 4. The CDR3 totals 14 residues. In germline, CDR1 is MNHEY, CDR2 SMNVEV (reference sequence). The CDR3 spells CASSSTGGAETQYF. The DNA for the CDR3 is TGTGCCAGCAGTTCAACAGGGGGCGCAGAGACCCAGTACTTC.

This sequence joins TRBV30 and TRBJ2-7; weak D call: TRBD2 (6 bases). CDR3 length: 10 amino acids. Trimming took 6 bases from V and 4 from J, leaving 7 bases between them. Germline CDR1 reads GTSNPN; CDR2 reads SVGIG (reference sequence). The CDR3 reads CACGSYEQYF. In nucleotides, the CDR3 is TGTGCCTGCGGGAGTTACGAGCAGTACTTC.

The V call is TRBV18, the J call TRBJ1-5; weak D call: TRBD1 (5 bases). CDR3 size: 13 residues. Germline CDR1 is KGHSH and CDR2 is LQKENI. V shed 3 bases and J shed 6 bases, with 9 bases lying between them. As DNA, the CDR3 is TGTGCCAGCTCACCTTCAGGGAGTCAGCCCCAGCATTTT. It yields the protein CASSPSGSQPQHF.

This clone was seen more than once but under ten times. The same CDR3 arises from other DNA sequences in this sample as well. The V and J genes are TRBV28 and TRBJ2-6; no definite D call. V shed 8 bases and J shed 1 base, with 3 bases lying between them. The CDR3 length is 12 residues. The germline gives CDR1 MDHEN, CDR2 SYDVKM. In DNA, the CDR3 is TGTGCCAGCCGGTCTGGGGCCAACGTCCTGACTTTC. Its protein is CASRSGANVLTF.

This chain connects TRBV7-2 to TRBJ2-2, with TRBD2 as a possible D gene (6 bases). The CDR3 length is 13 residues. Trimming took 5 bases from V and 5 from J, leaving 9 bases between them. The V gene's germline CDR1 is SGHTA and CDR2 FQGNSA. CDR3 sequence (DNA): TGTGCCAGCAGCCCGAGCGGGACCGGGGAGCTGTTTTTT. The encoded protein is CASSPSGTGELFF.

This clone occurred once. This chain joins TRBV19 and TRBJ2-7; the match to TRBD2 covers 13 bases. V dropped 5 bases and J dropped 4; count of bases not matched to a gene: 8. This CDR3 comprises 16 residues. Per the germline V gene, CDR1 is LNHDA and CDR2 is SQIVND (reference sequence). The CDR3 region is CASSPTSGRTRYEQYF. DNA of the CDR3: TGTGCCAGTAGTCCGACTAGCGGGAGGACGCGGTACGAGCAGTACTTC. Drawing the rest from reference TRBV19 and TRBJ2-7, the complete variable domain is DGGITQSPKYLFRKEGQNVTLSCEQNLNHDAMYWYRQDPGQGLRLIYYSQIVNDFQKGDIAEGYSVSREKKESFPLTVTSAQKNPTAFYLCASSPTSGRTRYEQYFGPGTRLTVT.

This CDR3 is CASSIGTGGGEQYF. CDR3 coding DNA: TGTGCCAGCAGCATTGGGACAGGGGGTGGCGAGCAGTACTTC. V and J are TRBV9 and TRBJ2-7, with 11 bases matching TRBD1. CDR1 and CDR2 from the germline V gene are SGDLS and YYNGEE. This CDR3 comprises 14 residues. Trimming at V came to 4 bases and at J to 6 bases, leaving 6 bases not matched to a gene.

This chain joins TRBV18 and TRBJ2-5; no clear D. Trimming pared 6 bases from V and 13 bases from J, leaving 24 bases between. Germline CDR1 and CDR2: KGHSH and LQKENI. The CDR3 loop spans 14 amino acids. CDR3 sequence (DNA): TGTGCCAGCTCGGGTAAGGCAGGCTCGAGACCTCTGTACTTC. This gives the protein CASSGKAGSRPLYF.

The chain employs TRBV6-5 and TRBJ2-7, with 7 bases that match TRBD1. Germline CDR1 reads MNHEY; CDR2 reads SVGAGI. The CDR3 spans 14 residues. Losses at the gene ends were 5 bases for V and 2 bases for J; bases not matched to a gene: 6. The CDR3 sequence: CASSRTGPTYEQYF. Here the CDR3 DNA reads TGTGCCAGCAGTCGGACAGGACCGACCTACGAGCAGTACTTC.

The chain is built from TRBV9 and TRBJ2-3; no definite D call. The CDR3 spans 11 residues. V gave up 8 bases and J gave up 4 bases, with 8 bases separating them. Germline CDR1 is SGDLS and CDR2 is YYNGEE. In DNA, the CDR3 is TGTGCCAGGAAATTCCCAGATACGCAGTATTTT. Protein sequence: CARKFPDTQYF.

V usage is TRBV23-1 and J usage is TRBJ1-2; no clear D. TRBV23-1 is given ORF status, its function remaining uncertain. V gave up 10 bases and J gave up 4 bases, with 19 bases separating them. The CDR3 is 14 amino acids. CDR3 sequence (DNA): TGCGCCACCCAGGCACAGCTACCTCCCTATGGCTACACCTTC. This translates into CATQAQLPPYGYTF.

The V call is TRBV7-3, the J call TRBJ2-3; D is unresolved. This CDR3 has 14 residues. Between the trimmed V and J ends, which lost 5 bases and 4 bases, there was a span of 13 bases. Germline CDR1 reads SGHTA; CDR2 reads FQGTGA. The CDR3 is CASSQDAMADTQYF. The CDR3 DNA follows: TGTGCCAGCAGCCAAGACGCTATGGCAGATACGCAGTATTTT.

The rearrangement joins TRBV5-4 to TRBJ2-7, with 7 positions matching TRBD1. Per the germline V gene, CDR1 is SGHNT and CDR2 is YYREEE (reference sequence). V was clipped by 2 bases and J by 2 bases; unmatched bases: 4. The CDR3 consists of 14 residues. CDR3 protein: CASSLGTDAYEQYF. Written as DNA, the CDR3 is TGTGCCAGCAGCTTAGGGACAGATGCCTACGAGCAGTACTTC.

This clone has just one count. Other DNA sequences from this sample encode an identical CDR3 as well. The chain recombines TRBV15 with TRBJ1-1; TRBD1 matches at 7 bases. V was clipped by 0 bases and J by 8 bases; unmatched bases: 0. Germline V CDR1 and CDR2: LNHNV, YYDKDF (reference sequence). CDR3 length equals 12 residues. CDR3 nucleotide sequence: TGTGCCACCAGCAGAGAACAGGGGGAAGCTTTCTTT. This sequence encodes CATSREQGEAFF.

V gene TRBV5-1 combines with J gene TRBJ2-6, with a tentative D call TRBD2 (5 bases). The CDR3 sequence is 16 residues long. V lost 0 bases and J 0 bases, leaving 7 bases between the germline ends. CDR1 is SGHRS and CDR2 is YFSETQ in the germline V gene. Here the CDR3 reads CASSLEGSSGANVLTF. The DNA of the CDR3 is TGCGCCAGCAGCTTGGAAGGGAGCTCTGGGGCCAACGTCCTGACTTTC.

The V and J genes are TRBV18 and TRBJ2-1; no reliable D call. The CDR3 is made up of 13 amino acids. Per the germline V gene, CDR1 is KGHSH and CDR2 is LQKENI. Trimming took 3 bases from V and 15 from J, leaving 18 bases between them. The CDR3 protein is CASSPGIGASTFF. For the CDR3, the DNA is TGTGCCAGCTCACCGGGGATAGGTGCGAGCACGTTCTTC.